Shown below are 10 T cell receptor beta chains from a single sample sequenced in a study of cytomegalovirus exposure and HLA in healthy donors. Primers: 60 Vbeta forward and 13 Jbeta reverse. Only in-frame clones appear in the TCRdb table, and some are missing; sequencing was by immunoSEQ multiplex PCR. This sample yields about 120,000 clones, of which less than 90% are seen a single time; roughly 20% belongs to the top ten. Sequencing was performed on PBMCs. These receptors originate from a young man in good health and CMV-seropositive.

V and J are TRBV5-1 and TRBJ2-3, with 14 positions matching TRBD2. CDR3 length equals 17 residues. Per germline, CDR1 SGHRS and CDR2 YFSETQ. J gave up 2 bases and V 4 bases, and 6 bases lay outside the gene matches. CDR3 bases: TGCGCCAGCAGCCCAACGACTAGCGGGGGGGCCACAGATACGCAGTATTTT. Amino acids: CASSPTTSGGATDTQYF.

CDR3 sequence (DNA): TGTGCCAGCAGCCCCAGCGGGTCGGGCACAGATACGCAGTATTTT. The encoded protein is CASSPSGSGTDTQYF. This chain uses TRBV9 with TRBJ2-3; possible D gene TRBD2, 6 bases. With 4 bases removed from V and 1 base from J, the gap between germline ends came to 13 bases. This CDR3 contains 15 residues. The germline V gene encodes CDR1 SGDLS and CDR2 YYNGEE.

This sequence joins TRBV10-1 and TRBJ2-2; possible D gene TRBD2, 6 bases. From germline, CDR1 is WNHNN and CDR2 SYGVQD (reference sequence). The CDR3 consists of 15 residues. The V end lost 6 bases, the J end lost 7 bases, and 18 bases lay between the germline ends. CDR3 amino acids: CASSDPSSDSGELFF. DNA of the CDR3: TGCGCCAGCAGCGATCCGTCTAGCGACAGCGGGGAGCTGTTTTTT.

A note on this clone: The sample has other DNA sequences that encode this CDR3 too. The rearrangement joins TRBV7-9 to TRBJ1-5; maybe TRBD1 (6 bases). The germline V and J ends were trimmed by 5 bases and 4 bases, with 9 bases remaining between them. The germline V gene encodes CDR1 SEHNR and CDR2 FQNEAQ (reference sequence). CDR3 length: 13 amino acids. CDR3 DNA sequence: TGTGCCAGCAGCCAAGGGGGAAATCAGCCCCAGCATTTT. It is translated as CASSQGGNQPQHF. Full variable domain (rest looked up from reference TRBV7-9 and TRBJ1-5): DTGVSQNPRHKITKRGQNVTFRCDPISEHNRLYWYRQTLGQGPEFLTYFQNEAQLEKSRLLSDRFSAERPKGSFSTLEIQRTEQGDSAMYLCASSQGGNQPQHFGDGTRLSIL.

The chain uses TRBV6-5 and TRBJ2-5; TRBD2 aligns across 7 bases. The CDR3 covers 12 residues. Germline V gives CDR1 MNHEY, CDR2 SVGAGI. Germline trimming cut 6 bases from V and 3 bases from J; bases unmatched to any gene: 1. The CDR3 loop reads CASRRGEETQYF. The CDR3 bases are TGTGCCAGCAGACGGGGGGAAGAGACCCAGTACTTC.

The chain is built from TRBV28 and TRBJ1-5; 7 bases are a match to TRBD1. Germline CDR1 and CDR2: MDHEN and SYDVKM. CDR3 length equals 15 residues. J lost 9 bases, V lost 3 bases, and 11 bases had no gene match. The chain's CDR3 is CASSFGGGAKMPQHF. CDR3 sequence (DNA): TGTGCCAGCAGTTTTGGAGGGGGCGCAAAGATGCCCCAGCATTTT.

This rearrangement joins TRBV28 to TRBJ1-2; no definite D call. The CDR3 covers 16 residues. CDR1 and CDR2 (germline): MDHEN, SYDVKM. Trimming pared 1 base from V and 1 base from J, leaving 13 bases between. This CDR3 reads CASSLFPGTHNYGYTF. CDR3 nucleotides: TGTGCCAGCAGTTTATTTCCGGGAACACATAACTATGGCTACACCTTC.

The V and J genes are TRBV4-1 and TRBJ2-5; 14 bases fit TRBD2. With V trimmed by 1 base and J by 3 bases, 10 bases remained unmatched. This CDR3 has 19 residues. Germline CDR1 MGHRA, CDR2 YSYEKL. In nucleotides, the CDR3 is TGCGCCAGCAGCCAAGGGACTAGCGGGGGGCCCGAAAGGGAAGAGACCCAGTACTTC. It specifies CASSQGTSGGPEREETQYF.

The rearrangement links TRBV30 to TRBJ2-3, with unresolved D. Trimming took off 0 bases at V and 3 bases at J, with 16 bases between the two ends. This CDR3 has 16 residues. Germline V CDR1 and CDR2: GTSNPN, SVGIG (reference sequence). The chain's CDR3 is CAWSVLSVLRTDTQYF. DNA for the CDR3: TGTGCCTGGAGTGTACTTTCGGTCCTCCGAACAGATACGCAGTATTTT.

This clone was counted a single time. The chain joins TRBV7-8 to TRBJ1-1; D is unclear. V shed 6 bases and J shed 7 bases, with 6 bases lying between them. The CDR3 extends over 10 amino acids. Germline values: CDR1 SGHVS, CDR2 FQNEAQ. This chain's CDR3 is CASRGDEAFF. The CDR3 region has the DNA TGTGCCAGCAGGGGAGATGAAGCTTTCTTT.